This is a list of T cell receptor beta chains from one sample in a study of shared clonotypes between healthy human individuals. The table came from immunoSEQ multiplex PCR; TCRdb's copy has only in-frame clones and leaves some out. In the table there are approximately 400,000 clones, about 96% of which are singletons. The sequenced sample consisted of memory CD8+ T cells sorted from blood. The receptors were gathered from a man aged 25-40 years in good health. Each CDR3 is given with its conserved first and last residue. D genes are given only for firm matches. Some rows mark clone size as missing; the rest say once, few, many or name a class of expanded clone.

TRBJ2-7 TRBD2 . 15 TRBV9 TGTGCCAGCAGCCCAACTAGCGACGCCTCCTACGAGCAGTACTTC CASSPTSDASYEQYF
TRBJ2-5 . once 15 TRBV28 TGTGCCAGCAGTCCCCCAGCGACAGGTCAAGAGACCCAGTACTTC CASSPPATGQETQYF
TRBJ1-2 . . 15 TRBV7-9 TGTGCCACCGTAACAGGGCCCCTATTTAACTATGGCTACACCTTC CATVTGPLFNYGYTF
TRBJ2-7 TRBD1 . 14 TRBV6-1 TGTGCCAGCAGCTCCGGGACAGGGCCCTACGAGCAGTACTTC CASSSGTGPYEQYF
TRBJ1-1 . . 19 TRBV19 TGTGCCAGTACTAAAAAGGGGGTGCCGGCGCTATCGGCACAAGTTGAAGCTTTCTTT CASTKKGVPALSAQVEAFF
TRBJ1-2 TRBD1 once 15 TRBV6-5 TGTGCCAGCAGTTACGCCGGACAGGGGGCGCGTGGCTACACCTTC CASSYAGQGARGYTF
TRBJ1-5 TRBD1 . 14 TRBV9 TGTGCCAGCAGCGCACAGGGGGGCAATCAGCCCCAGCATTTT CASSAQGGNQPQHF
TRBJ2-5 . . 14 TRBV5-6 TGTGCCAGCAGCTTGGTACAGGGGAGGGAGACCCAGTACTTC CASSLVQGRETQYF
TRBJ2-3 TRBD1 once 18 TRBV15 TGTGCCACCAGCATACCAGACAGGGTCAAGGCGAGCACAGATACGCAGTATTTT CATSIPDRVKASTDTQYF
TRBJ1-1 TRBD1 . 16 TRBV23-1 TGCGCCAGCAGTCTTACCCAACAGGGGCTGAACACTGAAGCTTTCTTT CASSLTQQGLNTEAFF
TRBJ1-4 . . 15 TRBV15 TGTGCCACCAGCATCCGGACAGCCTTTAATGAAAAACTGTTTTTT CATSIRTAFNEKLFF
TRBJ1-3 . . 14 TRBV28 TGTGCCAGCAGTTTTAGGGCCCTGGGAAACACCATATATTTT CASSFRALGNTIYF
TRBJ2-7 TRBD2 . 13 TRBV4-1 TGCGCCAGCAGCGGGCTAGCGGGGTACGAGCAGTACTTC CASSGLAGYEQYF
TRBJ1-3 . . 13 TRBV5-1 TGCGCCAGCAGCCCGGCACAAAGAAACACCATATATTTT CASSPAQRNTIYF
TRBJ2-1 . . 17 TRBV25-1 TGTGCCAGCAGTGAATTCAGATCGGGAGAACCTTACAATGAGCAGTTCTTC CASSEFRSGEPYNEQFF
TRBJ1-1 TRBD1 . 16 TRBV28 TGTGCCAGCAGTCCCTCAGGGACAGGATTGAACACTGAAGCTTTCTTT CASSPSGTGLNTEAFF
TRBJ2-5 TRBD1 . 14 TRBV18 TGTGCCAGCTCACGCGACAGGGGTCAAGAGACCCAGTACTTC CASSRDRGQETQYF
TRBJ2-7 TRBD2 . 14 TRBV7-6 TGTGCCAGCAGCTTAGGACTAGCGGGAGCCGAGCAGTACTTC CASSLGLAGAEQYF
TRBJ2-7 TRBD2 . 16 TRBV5-6 TGTGCCAGCAGCGAAACTAGCGGCCTCCTTGTCCACGAGCAGTACTTC CASSETSGLLVHEQYF
TRBJ2-2 TRBD1 . 16 TRBV5-5 TGTGCCAGCAGCCCCCCGACAGGGGGCCCTACCGGGGAGCTGTTTTTT CASSPPTGGPTGELFF
TRBJ2-2 . . 14 TRBV29-1 TGCAGCGTTCTTAGAACCATCTCGGGCGGGGAGCTGTTTTTT CSVLRTISGGELFF
TRBJ1-1 . . 14 TRBV19 TGTGCCAGTAGTATAGGACAGAAGAACACTGAAGCTTTCTTT CASSIGQKNTEAFF
TRBJ2-5 . . 15 TRBV28 TGTGCCAGCAGTTTTTCCAGACCGATCAAAGAGACCCAGTACTTC CASSFSRPIKETQYF
TRBJ2-7 . . 15 TRBV19 TGTGCCAGTAGACATACTAAGGTTGGCTCCTACGAGCAGTACTTC CASRHTKVGSYEQYF
TRBJ2-7 TRBD2 . 16 TRBV29-1 TGCAGCGTTGGGGGAGTGGCTAGCGGGAGGCCCTACGAGCAGTACTTC CSVGGVASGRPYEQYF
TRBJ1-3 TRBD1 once 15 TRBV27 TGTGCCAGCAGTCGACAGGGCGGCGGTGGAAACACCATATATTTT CASSRQGGGGNTIYF